This TCR beta chain was sequenced during a study of human T cells and chemical hapten exposure. Study-level information: 2% DPC applied to a roughly 2 cm by roughly 2 cm arm area sensitized donors. Findings and limits, study-wide: Once DPC sensitization occurred, TCRs above 1 in 1000 frequency showed no change.

Time point defined: patch test 2, 6 weeks after DPC sensitization. Treatment given: therapeutic diphenylcyclopropenone sensitization with weekly scalp DPC. V dropped 7 bases and J dropped 5 bases, with 18 bases sitting between them. The CDR3 totals 14 residues. Germline lookup yields CDR1 MDHEN and CDR2 SYDVKM. Unique molecular identifiers were linked by the library to individual cDNA molecules. TCRdb ran MiXCR on the RACE reads and lists one entry per CDR3 protein. This sample has roughly 69,000 distinct CDR3 sequences, with around 10% found just once. This clonotype was seen more than once but under ten times. Its antigen is not identified.

The clonotype was recovered from a woman aged 45-59 years with alopecia areata. Some clones in this sample may be carry-over from other donors' samples. The chain carries TRBV28 and TRBJ2-7; TRBD2 is a possible D gene (6 bases). The source was whole blood, collected in connection with sensitization to the hapten diphenylcyclopropenone (DPC). CDR3 coding DNA: TGTGCCAGCAACTTCCTCGGCTCGGGGGACGAGCAGTACTTC. Its translation: CASNFLGSGDEQYF.